This TCR beta chain originates from a study of CD8 T cell repertoires and HIV-1 epitope variants. In the study overall: Controls included no peptide, Ebola AY9 epitope, and a CMV, EBV, flu pool. Cultures ran more than nine days, with IL-2, IL-7 and IL-15 added on days 3 and 7.

As for this clone: Its antigen is as yet unknown.

Trimming stripped 2 bases from V and 2 bases from J, with 14 bases between. The CDR3 sequence is 16 residues long. Per the germline V gene, CDR1 is SGHAT and CDR2 is FQNNGV. Here immunoSEQ multiplex PCR was the method, and the copy in TCRdb shows in-frame clones only, minus some. This table holds about 7,000 clones, 60% to 75% found once. This clonotype originated in a male donor with HIV. Input material: cultured CD8+ T cells derived from PBMCs. The chain recombines TRBV11-2 with TRBJ2-3; D is possibly TRBD2 (5 bases). CDR3 bases: TGTGCCAGCAGCTTATATGCCTTCGGGGACACAGATACGCAGTATTTT. Encoded protein: CASSLYAFGDTDTQYF.